This T cell receptor (beta chain) was identified during a study of shared clonotypes between healthy human individuals. In the study overall: There were three CD4 naive, three CD4 memory, two CD8 naive and one CD8 memory plates per donor.

Only in-frame clones appear in the TCRdb table, and some are missing; sequencing was by immunoSEQ multiplex PCR. Among about 2 million clones listed, roughly 95% were seen once. The CDR3 runs to 15 residues. Germline values: CDR1 SEHNR, CDR2 FQNEAQ (reference sequence). The V and J ends lost 2 bases and 5 bases respectively, with 15 bases between them. The rearrangement uses TRBV7-9 and TRBJ1-2, with D hard to call. The TCR comes from a man aged 18 to 35 in good health. Sequencing used naive CD4+ T cells sorted from blood. Subset given: CD45RA+ positively selected. CDR3 coding DNA: TGTGCCAGCAGCTTATTCTCTCCCGGACTGTATGGCTACACCTTC. It codes for CASSLFSPGLYGYTF.